Following are 22 T cell receptor beta chains from one sample sequenced in a study of cytomegalovirus exposure and HLA in healthy donors. A multiplex PCR was run with 60 Vbeta primers and 13 Jbeta primers. Sequenced by immunoSEQ multiplex PCR; TCRdb stores in-frame clones only, minus some. The data show around 270,000 clones, under 90% seen once. Sample: PBMCs. These receptor sequences come from a girl aged 2 to 10 in good health and CMV-seronegative.

This clone occurred once. The rearrangement joins TRBV9 to TRBJ2-4; 7 positions agree with TRBD1. The trim removed 0 bases at V and 8 bases at J, leaving 8 bases unmatched. Germline CDR1 is SGDLS and CDR2 is YYNGEE. The CDR3 has 15 residues. The chain's CDR3 is CASSVEGAGVDIQYF. Written as DNA, the CDR3 is TGTGCCAGCAGCGTAGAGGGGGCAGGGGTAGACATTCAGTACTTC.

This chain uses TRBV4-1 with TRBJ1-5, with D unresolved. The V gene lost 2 bases and the J gene lost 7 bases, with 12 bases spanning the gap. CDR1 is MGHRA and CDR2 is YSYEKL in the germline V gene. This CDR3 contains 14 residues. The CDR3: CASSQLRGRQPQHF. The CDR3 bases are TGCGCCAGCAGCCAATTGCGGGGTAGGCAGCCCCAGCATTTT.

The chain couples TRBV10-3 to TRBJ2-3; 15 bases align to TRBD2. J was trimmed by 2 bases and V by 7 bases; bases with no gene match: 4. The CDR3 consists of 16 residues. Germline CDR1 reads ENHRY; CDR2 reads SYGVKD. The CDR3 loop is CAIKGLAGGNTDTQYF. In DNA, the CDR3 is TGTGCCATCAAGGGACTAGCGGGAGGAAACACAGATACGCAGTATTTT.

The rearrangement uses TRBV29-1 and TRBJ2-7; perhaps TRBD2 as D (7 bases). Germline V gives CDR1 SQVTM, CDR2 ANQGSEA. Trimming left V 6 bases short and J 9 bases short, with 18 bases between. The CDR3 spans 12 residues. This chain's CDR3 is CSVGGGDRRQYF. CDR3 in DNA: TGCAGCGTGGGGGGGGGCGACAGGCGGCAGTACTTC.

Details on this clone: This CDR3 is also generated by other DNA sequences in the sample. The V call is TRBV28, the J call TRBJ1-5, with 9 bases lining up with TRBD1. Losses at the gene ends were 5 bases for V and 7 bases for J; bases not matched to a gene: 6. Germline-derived CDR1 and CDR2 are MDHEN and SYDVKM. The CDR3 length is 14 residues. CDR3 coding DNA: TGTGCCAGCAGTCAGGGACAGGGCGGACAGCCCCAGCATTTT. Its translation: CASSQGQGGQPQHF.

The chain carries TRBV7-2 and TRBJ2-1, with no clear D. The ends were cut back, 5 bases at V and 4 bases at J, with 12 bases in the middle. CDR1 and CDR2 (germline): SGHTA, FQGNSA. The CDR3 runs 14 residues. This CDR3 reads CASSPPEVYNEQFF. The CDR3 bases are TGTGCCAGCAGCCCGCCTGAGGTATACAATGAGCAGTTCTTC.

The chain recombines TRBV21-1 with TRBJ2-7; the table calls TRBD1, which could not be checked here. TRBV21-1 is termed a pseudogene. The CDR3 has 15 residues. The CDR3 DNA reads as TGTGCCAGCAGCCTCCGAGGGACAGGGGCCTACGAGCAGTACTTC. Amino acid sequence: CASSLRGTGAYEQYF.

This chain links TRBV6-5 with TRBJ2-5; the match to TRBD2 covers 9 bases. The ends lost 7 bases at V and 5 bases at J; junction bases unmatched: 8. Per the germline V gene, CDR1 is MNHEY and CDR2 is SVGAGI. The CDR3 is 14 residues long. The CDR3 DNA sequence: TGTGCCAGCAATACCGGGACTAGCCCCGAGACCCAGTACTTC. Its translation is CASNTGTSPETQYF.

This clone is a singleton in its sample. V is TRBV14 and J is TRBJ2-6, with 8 nucleotides matching TRBD1. CDR1 is SGHDN, CDR2 FVKESK, per germline. The CDR3 spans 16 residues. V trimming: 3 bases; J trimming: 3 bases; junction bases outside the gene matches: 4. CDR3 residues: CASSQIQGDGANVLTF. The CDR3 DNA sequence: TGTGCCAGCAGCCAGATACAGGGGGATGGGGCCAACGTCCTGACTTTC.

The genes are TRBV4-2 and TRBJ2-7; 7 bases match TRBD2. Germline CDR1 reads LGHNA; CDR2 reads YNFKEQ. CDR3 size: 17 residues. V gave up 1 base and J gave up 3 bases; unmatched junction bases: 12. CDR3 nucleotides: TGTGCCAGCAGCCAAGTAAGGTCGAGCGGGATTAGCTACGAGCAGTACTTC. It specifies CASSQVRSSGISYEQYF.

Remarks on this clone: The junction shows a germline mismatch at one end, possibly a read error. The gene calls are TRBV5-1 and TRBJ2-3, with TRBD2 matching over 10 bases. Germline loops: CDR1 SGHRS, CDR2 YFSETQ. The CDR3 has 18 residues. This CDR3 is CASSLLPSGGTSTDTRYF. The CDR3 DNA follows: TGCGCCAGCAGCTTGTTACCTAGCGGGGGTACTAGCACAGATACGCGGTATTTT.

The rearrangement joins TRBV6-5 to TRBJ1-6; TRBD1 matches at 7 bases. J gave up 7 bases and V 4 bases, and 7 bases lay outside the gene matches. This CDR3 comprises 15 residues. CDR1 is MNHEY and CDR2 is SVGAGI in the germline V gene. The CDR3 spells CASSWVGDRNSPLHF. The CDR3, as DNA: TGTGCCAGCAGTTGGGTAGGGGACAGAAATTCACCCCTCCACTTT.

This CDR3 reads CASSYERRETQYF. The CDR3 nucleotides read TGTGCCAGCAGTTACGAGCGACGGGAGACCCAGTACTTC. The chain uses TRBV6-5 and TRBJ2-5; no definite D call. The CDR3 is 13 amino acids. Deletions cut 2 bases from V and 5 bases from J, with 9 bases between. From germline, CDR1 is MNHEY and CDR2 SVGAGI.

The V gene is TRBV4-1, the J gene TRBJ2-6; no clear D gene. The CDR3 contains 19 residues. From germline, CDR1 is MGHRA and CDR2 YSYEKL. The ends were cut back, 1 base at V and 0 bases at J, with 16 bases in the middle. CDR3 loop: CASSQVNFLGASGANVLTF. CDR3 bases: TGCGCCAGCAGCCAAGTTAATTTCCTTGGAGCCTCTGGGGCCAACGTCCTGACTTTC.

V gene TRBV7-5 combines with J gene TRBJ2-2; TRBD2, the D gene given by the table, was not confirmed from the DNA. TRBV7-5 is labeled a pseudogene. The CDR3 length is 17 residues. In DNA form, the CDR3 reads TGTGTCAGAAGCTTAGCGCCTCTATCTTCGAACACCGGGGAGCTGTTTTTT. This codes for CVRSLAPLSSNTGELFF.

The chain combines TRBV6-1 with TRBJ2-1; 9 bases are a match to TRBD2. Germline CDR1 reads MNHNS; CDR2 reads SASEGT. The ends lost 10 bases at V and 0 bases at J; junction bases unmatched: 4. This CDR3 spans 14 amino acids. In DNA, the CDR3 is TGTGCCATCGATAGCGGGAGCTCCTACAATGAGCAGTTCTTC. It codes for CAIDSGSSYNEQFF.

The chain recombines TRBV28 with TRBJ1-1; 7 bases fit TRBD1. Trimming took 5 bases from V and 0 from J; bases not matched to a gene: 12. Germline V gene data show CDR1 as MDHEN and CDR2 as SYDVKM. There are 17 residues in the CDR3. In nucleotides, the CDR3 is TGTGCCAGCAGTGATAGACAGGGAACCCTCATGAACACTGAAGCTTTCTTT. It specifies CASSDRQGTLMNTEAFF.

The genes are TRBV27 and TRBJ2-7, with D possibly being TRBD1 (6 bases). In germline, CDR1 is MNHEY, CDR2 SMNVEV (reference sequence). This CDR3 has 16 amino acids. The V and J ends lost 6 bases and 3 bases respectively, with 21 bases between them. The CDR3 coding sequence is TGTGCCAGCAGCCCCGGCTGGGGGCGCAACGTCTACGAGCAGTACTTC. This sequence encodes CASSPGWGRNVYEQYF.

Regarding this clone: Other DNA sequences in the same sample also yield this CDR3. This chain joins TRBV4-1 and TRBJ1-5, with D uncertain. Germline CDR1 is MGHRA and CDR2 is YSYEKL. Trimming left V 1 base short and J 2 bases short, with 6 bases between. The CDR3 totals 14 residues. The CDR3 sequence is CASSQGTGNQPQHF. CDR3 bases: TGCGCCAGCAGCCAAGGCACGGGCAATCAGCCCCAGCATTTT.

The gene calls are TRBV28 and TRBJ2-7; the D gene is possibly TRBD2 (5 bases). V was shortened by 5 bases and J by 5 bases, with 16 bases between the two germline ends. From germline, CDR1 is MDHEN and CDR2 SYDVKM. CDR3 length: 14 residues. CDR3 nucleotides: TGTGCCAGCAGTCCGGACTCCCTAGGCGACGAGCAGTACTTC. As protein: CASSPDSLGDEQYF. The full variable domain, its missing parts supplied by reference TRBV28 and TRBJ2-7, is DVKVTQSSRYLVKRTGEKVFLECVQDMDHENMFWYRQDPGLGLRLIYFSYDVKMKEKGDIPEGYSVSREKKERFSLILESASTNQTSMYLCASSPDSLGDEQYFGPGTRLTVT.

The chain has TRBV7-9 and TRBJ1-2; 7 nucleotides align to TRBD1. The CDR3 length is 16 residues. Germline V CDR1 and CDR2: SEHNR, FQNEAQ (reference sequence). With V trimmed by 8 bases and J by 4 bases, 16 bases remained unmatched. Here the CDR3 reads CASRNMIQGLIYGYTF. CDR3 coding DNA: TGTGCCAGCCGAAACATGATACAGGGGCTGATCTATGGCTACACCTTC.

In this sample, this clone turned up once. V is TRBV19 and J is TRBJ1-5; the match to TRBD1 covers 7 bases. Germline-derived CDR1 and CDR2 are LNHDA and SQIVND (reference sequence). V shed 1 base, J shed 4 bases, and the junction held 4 bases outside the gene matches. This CDR3 has 15 residues. DNA for the CDR3: TGTGCCAGTAGTATAGCAGGGGGTTGGAATCAGCCCCAGCATTTT. This sequence encodes CASSIAGGWNQPQHF.